This entry describes one T cell receptor (beta chain). Its antigen is currently unknown. This record belongs to a study of cytomegalovirus exposure and HLA in healthy donors. Germline V lookup: CDR1 MGHRA, CDR2 YSYEKL. V was clipped by 4 bases and J by 0 bases, with 14 bases between them. The length of the CDR3 is 16 residues. Broader study findings: Several V segments, TRBV6-2 and TRBV6-3 among them, could not be told apart and were dropped. Relative to equally common others, HLA-associated TCR beta chains showed greater clonal expansion in a later analysis. Later analysis demonstrated an association between a missense DCLRE1C variant and TCR beta V- and J-gene trimming.

The PCR made use of 60 Vbeta and 13 Jbeta primers. Repertoires were generated with immunoSEQ multiplex PCR, while TCRdb's copy carries only in-frame clones and drops some. Among 150,000 to 200,000 clones listed, about 83% were seen once. The sample taken for sequencing was PBMCs. The receptor comes from a girl aged 5-17 years in good health and CMV-seropositive. The genes are TRBV4-1 and TRBJ2-3; the D is unclear. The CDR3 protein is CASSPVKRISTDTQYF. The CDR3 nucleotides are TGCGCCAGCAGCCCAGTGAAGCGTATTAGCACAGATACGCAGTATTTT.